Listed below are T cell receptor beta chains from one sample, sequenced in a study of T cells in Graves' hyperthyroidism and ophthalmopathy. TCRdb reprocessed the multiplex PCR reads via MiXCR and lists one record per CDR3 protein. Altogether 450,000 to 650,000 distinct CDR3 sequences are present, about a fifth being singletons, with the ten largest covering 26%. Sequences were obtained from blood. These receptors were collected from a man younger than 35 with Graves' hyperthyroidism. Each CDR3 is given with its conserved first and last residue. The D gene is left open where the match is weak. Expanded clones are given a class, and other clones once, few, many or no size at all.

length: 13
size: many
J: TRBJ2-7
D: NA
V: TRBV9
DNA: TGTGCCAGCAGCGTAGCTGAGGGGGGCGAGCAGTACTTC
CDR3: CASSVAEGGEQYF

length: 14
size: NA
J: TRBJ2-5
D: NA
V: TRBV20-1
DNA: TGCAGTGCTAGGGGGACTTCCCATAAAGAGACCCAGTACTTC
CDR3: CSARGTSHKETQYF

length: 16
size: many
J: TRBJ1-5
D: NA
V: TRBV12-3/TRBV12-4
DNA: TGTGCCAGCAGACCAGACACTCTAAACTTCAATCAGCCCCAGCATTTT
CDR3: CASRPDTLNFNQPQHF

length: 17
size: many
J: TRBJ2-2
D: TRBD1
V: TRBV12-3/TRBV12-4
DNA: TGTGCCAGCAGTGCCTCCCCAGGGGGAAGAGACACCGGGGAGCTGTTTTTT
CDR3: CASSASPGGRDTGELFF

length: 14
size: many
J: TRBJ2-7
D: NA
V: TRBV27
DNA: TGTGCCAGCAGTTTTCTGGGTGTTTCTCACGAGCAGTACTTC
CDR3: CASSFLGVSHEQYF

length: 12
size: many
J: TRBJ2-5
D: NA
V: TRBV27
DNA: TGTGCCAGCAGTTCCACTAGGGAGACCCAGTACTTC
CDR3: CASSSTRETQYF

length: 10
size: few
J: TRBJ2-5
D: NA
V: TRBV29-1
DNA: TGCAGCGTTCTAAAAGAGACCCAGTACTTC
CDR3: CSVLKETQYF

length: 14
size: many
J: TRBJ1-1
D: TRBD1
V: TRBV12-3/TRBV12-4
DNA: TGTGCCAGCAACCTCGGACAGGGAGGGACTGAAGCTTTCTTT
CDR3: CASNLGQGGTEAFF

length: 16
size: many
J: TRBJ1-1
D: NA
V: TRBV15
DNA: TGTGCCACCAGCAGAGCAGCAAGGCAGACGAACACTGAAGCTTTCTTT
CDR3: CATSRAARQTNTEAFF

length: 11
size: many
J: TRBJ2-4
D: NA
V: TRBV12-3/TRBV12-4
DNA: TGTGCCAGCAGTTTGAAAAACATTCAGTACTTC
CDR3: CASSLKNIQYF

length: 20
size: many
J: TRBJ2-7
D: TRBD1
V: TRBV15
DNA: TGTGCCACCAGCAGAGAAGGTCGGAGTGCTTGGGACAGGGACTCCTACGAGCAGTACTTC
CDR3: CATSREGRSAWDRDSYEQYF

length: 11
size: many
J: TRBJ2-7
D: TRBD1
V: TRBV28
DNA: TGTGCCAGCAGTTTGAGGACAGGGCAGTACTTC
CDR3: CASSLRTGQYF

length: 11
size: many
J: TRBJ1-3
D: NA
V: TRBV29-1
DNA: TGCAGCGGGGTTTGGAGGGACACCATATATTTT
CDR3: CSGVWRDTIYF

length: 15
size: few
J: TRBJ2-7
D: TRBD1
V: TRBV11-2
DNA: TGTGCCAGCAGCCAACCGGGACAGGGGGACTACGAGCAGTACTTC
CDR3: CASSQPGQGDYEQYF

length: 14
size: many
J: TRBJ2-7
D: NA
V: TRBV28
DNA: TGTGCCAGCAGTCCGAACTTGGGGCGGTACGAGCAGTACTTC
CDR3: CASSPNLGRYEQYF

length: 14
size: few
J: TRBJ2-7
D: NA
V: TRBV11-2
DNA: TGTGCCAGCAGACGAATTCAGGGGACCTACGAGCAGTACTTC
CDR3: CASRRIQGTYEQYF

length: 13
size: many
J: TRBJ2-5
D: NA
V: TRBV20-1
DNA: TGCAGTGCTTTAGGCAGGGTGGGGGAGACCCAGTACTTC
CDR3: CSALGRVGETQYF

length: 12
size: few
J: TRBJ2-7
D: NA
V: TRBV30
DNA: TGTGCCTGGAGTTCAGGGCCCTACGAGCAGTACTTC
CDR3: CAWSSGPYEQYF

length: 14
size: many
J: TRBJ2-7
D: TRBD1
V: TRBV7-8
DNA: TGTGCCAGCAGCCCACAGGACAGGACGTACGAGCAGTACTTC
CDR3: CASSPQDRTYEQYF

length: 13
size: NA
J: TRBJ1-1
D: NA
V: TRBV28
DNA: TGTGCCAGCAGTTTGCGTTGGACAACAGAAGCTTTCTTT
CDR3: CASSLRWTTEAFF

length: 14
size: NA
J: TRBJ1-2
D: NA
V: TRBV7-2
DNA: TGTGCCAGCAGCTCTGGGGCAGAGGGGTATGGCTACACCTTC
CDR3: CASSSGAEGYGYTF

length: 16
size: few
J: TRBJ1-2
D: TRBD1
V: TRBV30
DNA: TGTGCCTGGATCAGGACAGGGGGCGATTATCTTCAGGGCTACACCTTC
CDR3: CAWIRTGGDYLQGYTF

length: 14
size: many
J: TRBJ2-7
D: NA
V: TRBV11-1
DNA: TGTGCCAGCAGCCCCGGACTTAACTCCTACGAGCAGTACTTC
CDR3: CASSPGLNSYEQYF

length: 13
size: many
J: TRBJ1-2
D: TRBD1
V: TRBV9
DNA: TGTGCCAGCAGCCCCGGGACAGATGATGGCTACACCTTC
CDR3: CASSPGTDDGYTF

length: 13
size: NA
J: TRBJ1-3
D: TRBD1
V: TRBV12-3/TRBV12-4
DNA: TGTGCCAGCCGGGACAGAACTACGGGCACCATATATTTT
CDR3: CASRDRTTGTIYF

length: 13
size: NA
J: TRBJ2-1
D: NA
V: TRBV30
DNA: TGTGCCTGGAGTGTAGGTTTCTACAATGAGCAGTTCTTC
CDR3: CAWSVGFYNEQFF

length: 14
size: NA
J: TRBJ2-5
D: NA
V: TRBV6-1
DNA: TGTGCCAGCAGTGAACGGCAGGGATGGGAGACCCAGTACTTC
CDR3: CASSERQGWETQYF

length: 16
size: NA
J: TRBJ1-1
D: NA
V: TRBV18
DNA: TGTGCCAGCTCACCACGCAAGGGGCCGGGGAACACTGAAGCTTTCTTT
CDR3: CASSPRKGPGNTEAFF

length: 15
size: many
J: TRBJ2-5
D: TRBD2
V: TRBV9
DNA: TGTGCCAGCAGCGGTATAGCGGGGGGACAAGAGACCCAGTACTTC
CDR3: CASSGIAGGQETQYF

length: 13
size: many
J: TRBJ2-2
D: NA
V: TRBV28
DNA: TGTGCCAGCAGTCGAACGACCACCGGGGAGCTGTTTTTT
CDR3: CASSRTTTGELFF

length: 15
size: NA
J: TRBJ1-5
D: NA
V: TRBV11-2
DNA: TGTGCCAGCAGCTTAGATCGGGGGTTTGGTCAGCCCCAGCATTTT
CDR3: CASSLDRGFGQPQHF

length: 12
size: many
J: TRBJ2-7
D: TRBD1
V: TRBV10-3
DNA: TGTGCCATCAACGCGAACAGGGGCGAGCAGTACTTC
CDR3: CAINANRGEQYF

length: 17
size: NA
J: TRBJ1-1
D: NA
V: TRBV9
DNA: TGTGCCAGCAGCGCCGGCTTTCCCCGGGACATGAACACTGAAGCTTTCTTT
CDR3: CASSAGFPRDMNTEAFF

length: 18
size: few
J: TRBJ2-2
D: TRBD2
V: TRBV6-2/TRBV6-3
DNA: TGTGCCAGCAGTTACGGGACTAGCGGTTTGGGAGGCACCGGGGAGCTGTTTTTT
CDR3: CASSYGTSGLGGTGELFF

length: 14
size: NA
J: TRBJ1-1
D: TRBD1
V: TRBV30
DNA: TGTGCCTGGAGCATCCAGGGGGCGAACACTGAAGCTTTCTTT
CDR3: CAWSIQGANTEAFF

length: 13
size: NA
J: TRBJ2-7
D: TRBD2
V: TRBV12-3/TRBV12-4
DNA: TGTGCCAGCACGCTAGCGGGTACCTACGAGCAGTACTTC
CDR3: CASTLAGTYEQYF

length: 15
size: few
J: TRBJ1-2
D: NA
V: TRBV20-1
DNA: TGCAGTGCTAGAGGTTTTAGGCAAGCTAACTATGGCTACACCTTC
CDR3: CSARGFRQANYGYTF

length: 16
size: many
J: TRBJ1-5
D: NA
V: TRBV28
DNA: TGTGCCAGCAGTTTATATTTGGGGAGGAGCAATCAGCCCCAGCATTTT
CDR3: CASSLYLGRSNQPQHF

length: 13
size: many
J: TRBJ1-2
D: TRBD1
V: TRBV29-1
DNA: TGCAGCTACCGACAGGGACTCCCTAATGGCTACACCTTC
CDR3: CSYRQGLPNGYTF

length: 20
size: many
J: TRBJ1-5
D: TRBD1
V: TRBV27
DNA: TGTGCCAGCAATTTGTTTTCTCTGGGACAGGGGGAGATTAGCAATCAGCCCCAGCATTTT
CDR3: CASNLFSLGQGEISNQPQHF

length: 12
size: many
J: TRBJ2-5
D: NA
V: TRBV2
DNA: TGTGCCAGCAGTGAACCCCAAGAGACCCAGTACTTC
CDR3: CASSEPQETQYF

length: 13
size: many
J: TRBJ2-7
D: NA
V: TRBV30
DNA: TGTGCCTGGAGTCTTCTTGACAGAGGCGAGCAGTACTTC
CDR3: CAWSLLDRGEQYF

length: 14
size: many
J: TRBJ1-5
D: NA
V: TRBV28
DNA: TGTGCCAGCAGACGGAGGGGCGGCAATCAGCCCCAGCATTTT
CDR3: CASRRRGGNQPQHF

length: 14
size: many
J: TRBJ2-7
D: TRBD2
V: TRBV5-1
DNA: TGCGCCAGCAGCTCGCCGGGACTATCCTACGAGCAGTACTTC
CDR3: CASSSPGLSYEQYF

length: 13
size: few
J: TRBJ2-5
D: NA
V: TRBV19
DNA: TGTGCCAGTAGTATAGTGGGTTGGGAGACCCAGTACTTC
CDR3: CASSIVGWETQYF

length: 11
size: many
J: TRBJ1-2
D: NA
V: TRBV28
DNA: TGTGCCAGCAGTTTTCTCTATGGCTACACCTTC
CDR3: CASSFLYGYTF

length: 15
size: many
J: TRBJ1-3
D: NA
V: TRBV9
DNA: TGTGCCAGCAGCGTTGACGGATACTCTGGAAACACCATATATTTT
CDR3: CASSVDGYSGNTIYF